This T cell receptor beta chain comes out of a study of cytomegalovirus exposure and HLA in healthy donors. Germline V gene sequence: CDR1 LGHNA, CDR2 YNFKEQ. V lost 0 bases and J lost 6; bases outside the gene matches: 11. The length of the CDR3 is 17 residues. Primers included in the PCR were 60 Vbeta and 13 Jbeta primers. Here immunoSEQ multiplex PCR was the method, and the copy in TCRdb shows in-frame clones only, minus some. The data show 100,000 to 150,000 clones, around 80% seen once. The sample holds one count of this clone. Antigen unknown. Study results and limitations: Analyses of presence/absence relied on an assumption of roughly uniform sequencing depth across donors.

The V and J genes are TRBV4-2 and TRBJ2-5; 9 bases map to TRBD2. This TCR came from a woman aged 40 to 55 in good health and CMV-seronegative. The sequenced material came from PBMCs. As DNA, the CDR3 is TGTGCCAGCAGCCAAGATGCAGGGCTAGCGGGACGGAAGACCCAGTACTTC. Translated: CASSQDAGLAGRKTQYF.